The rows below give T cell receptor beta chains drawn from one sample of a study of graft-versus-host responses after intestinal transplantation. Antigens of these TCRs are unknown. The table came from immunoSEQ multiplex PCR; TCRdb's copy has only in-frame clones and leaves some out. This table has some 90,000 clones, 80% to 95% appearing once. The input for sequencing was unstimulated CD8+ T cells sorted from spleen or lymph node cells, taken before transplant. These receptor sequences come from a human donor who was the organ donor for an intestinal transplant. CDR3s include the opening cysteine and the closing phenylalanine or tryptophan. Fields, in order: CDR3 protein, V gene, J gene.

CDR3: CASRGGQDVAGELFF
V: TRBV5-6
J: TRBJ2-2

CDR3: CASSVGQVSYEQYF
V: TRBV9
J: TRBJ2-7

CDR3: CASTPRAGGQYEQYF
V: TRBV28
J: TRBJ2-7

CDR3: CASSLVPGGAAGNTIYF
V: TRBV5-6
J: TRBJ1-3

CDR3: CASKETGRGYTF
V: TRBV2
J: TRBJ1-2

CDR3: CASSQMRSDYEQYF
V: TRBV4-3
J: TRBJ2-7

CDR3: CASSLEQGAYEQYF
V: TRBV5-1
J: TRBJ2-7

CDR3: CASSLDPRRGGEGEQFF
V: TRBV11-2
J: TRBJ2-1

CDR3: CASSQGDYGYTF
V: TRBV4-1
J: TRBJ1-2

CDR3: CASSHGSYEQYF
V: TRBV4-1
J: TRBJ2-7

CDR3: CASSQAVRGFYNEQFF
V: TRBV4-1
J: TRBJ2-1

CDR3: CASSSRQGVIYGYTF
V: TRBV7-2
J: TRBJ1-2

CDR3: CASSHGGASAYEQYF
V: TRBV5-6
J: TRBJ2-7

CDR3: CASRHYSGGAFDEQFF
V: TRBV7-9
J: TRBJ2-1

CDR3: CASGIGGTATQYF
V: TRBV27
J: TRBJ2-3

CDR3: CASKAKTGPNTEAFF
V: TRBV2
J: TRBJ1-1

CDR3: CDPGEAESDEQYF
V: TRBV12-5
J: TRBJ2-7

CDR3: CASSQGPGETQYF
V: TRBV7-6
J: TRBJ2-5

CDR3: CASSQDRTGGLSEQFF
V: TRBV14
J: TRBJ2-1

CDR3: CASSPGDEKLFF
V: TRBV5-4
J: TRBJ1-4